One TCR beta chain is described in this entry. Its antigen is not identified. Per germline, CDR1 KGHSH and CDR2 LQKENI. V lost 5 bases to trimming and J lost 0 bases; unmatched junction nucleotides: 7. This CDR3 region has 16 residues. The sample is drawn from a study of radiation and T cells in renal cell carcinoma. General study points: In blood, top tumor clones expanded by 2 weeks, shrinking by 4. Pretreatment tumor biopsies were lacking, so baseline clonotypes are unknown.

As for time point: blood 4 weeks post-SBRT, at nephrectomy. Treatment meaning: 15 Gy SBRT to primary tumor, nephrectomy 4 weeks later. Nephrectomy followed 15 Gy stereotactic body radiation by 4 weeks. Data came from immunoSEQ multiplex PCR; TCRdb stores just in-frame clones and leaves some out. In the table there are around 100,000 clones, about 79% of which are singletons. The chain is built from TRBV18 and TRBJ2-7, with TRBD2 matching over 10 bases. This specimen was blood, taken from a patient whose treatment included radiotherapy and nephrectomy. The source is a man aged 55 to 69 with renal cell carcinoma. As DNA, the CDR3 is TGTGCCAGCTCAGCGACAGGACTAGCGGCCTCCTACGAGCAGTACTTC. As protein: CASSATGLAASYEQYF. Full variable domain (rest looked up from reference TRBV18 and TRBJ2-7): NAGVMQNPRHLVRRRGQEARLRCSPMKGHSHVYWYRQLPEEGLKFMVYLQKENIIDESGMPKERFSAEFPKEGPSILRIQQVVRGDSAAYFCASSATGLAASYEQYFGPGTRLTVT.